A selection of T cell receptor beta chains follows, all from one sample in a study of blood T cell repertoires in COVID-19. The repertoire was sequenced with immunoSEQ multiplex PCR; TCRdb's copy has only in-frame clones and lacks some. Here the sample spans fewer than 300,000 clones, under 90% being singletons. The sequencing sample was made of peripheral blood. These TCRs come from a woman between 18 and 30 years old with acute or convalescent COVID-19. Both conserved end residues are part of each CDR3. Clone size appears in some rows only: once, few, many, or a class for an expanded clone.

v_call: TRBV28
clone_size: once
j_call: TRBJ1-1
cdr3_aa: CASSLGAMNTEAFF

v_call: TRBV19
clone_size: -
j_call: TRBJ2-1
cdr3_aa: CASSIVGLALSSYNEQFF

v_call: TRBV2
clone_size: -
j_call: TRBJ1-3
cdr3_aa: CASSEGAWRGNTIYF

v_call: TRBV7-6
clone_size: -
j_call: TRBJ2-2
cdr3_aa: CASSGSSGITGELFF

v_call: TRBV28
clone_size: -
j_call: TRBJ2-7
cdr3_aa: CATLGAQAYEQYF

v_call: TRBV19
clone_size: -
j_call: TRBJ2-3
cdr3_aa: CASSAYFISTDTQYF

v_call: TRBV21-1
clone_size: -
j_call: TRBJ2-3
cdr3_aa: CASRPKPATHHFSTDTQYF

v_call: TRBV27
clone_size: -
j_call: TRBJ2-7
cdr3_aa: CASSLNGSSGPREQYF

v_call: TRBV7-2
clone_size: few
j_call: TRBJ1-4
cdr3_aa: CASSLGRQGGEKLFF

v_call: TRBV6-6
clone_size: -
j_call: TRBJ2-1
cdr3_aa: CASSGSSGSSYNEQFF

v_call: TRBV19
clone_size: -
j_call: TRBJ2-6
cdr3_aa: CASRRDRALSGANVLTF

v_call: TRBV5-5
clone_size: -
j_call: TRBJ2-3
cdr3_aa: CASAGLASTDTQYF

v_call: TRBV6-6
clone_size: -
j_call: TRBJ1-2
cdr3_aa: CASSYYGQDYGYTF

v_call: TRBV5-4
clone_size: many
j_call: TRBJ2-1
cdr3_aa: CASSLGLAISYNEQFF

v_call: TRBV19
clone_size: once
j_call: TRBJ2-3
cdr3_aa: CATKRGAYTDTQYF

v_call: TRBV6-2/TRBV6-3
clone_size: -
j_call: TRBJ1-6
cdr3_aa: CASSYRTGQGLNSPLHF

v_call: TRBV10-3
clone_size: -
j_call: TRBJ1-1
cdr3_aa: CAISESSSTEAFF

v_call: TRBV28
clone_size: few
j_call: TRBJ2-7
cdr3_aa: CATKSGGLASYEQYF

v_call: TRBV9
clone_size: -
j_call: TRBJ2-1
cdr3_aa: CASSVVAGDTYNEQFF

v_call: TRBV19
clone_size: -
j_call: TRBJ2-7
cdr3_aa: CASSRWAEEQYF

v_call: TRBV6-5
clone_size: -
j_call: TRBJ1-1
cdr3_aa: CASSYSWDLNTEAFF

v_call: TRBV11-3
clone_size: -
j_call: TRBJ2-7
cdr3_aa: CASSSSGTGDYEQYF

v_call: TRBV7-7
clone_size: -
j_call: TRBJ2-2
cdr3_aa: CASSLKFGLGGELFF

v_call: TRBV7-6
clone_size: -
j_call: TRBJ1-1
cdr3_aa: CASSLRQGLNTEAFF

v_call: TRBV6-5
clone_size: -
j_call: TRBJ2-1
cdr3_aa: CASGTGGFNEQFF

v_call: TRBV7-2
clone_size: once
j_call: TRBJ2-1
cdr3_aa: CASSFRTSAYNEQFF

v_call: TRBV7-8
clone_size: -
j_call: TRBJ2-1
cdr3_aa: CASSSTGLVNEQFF

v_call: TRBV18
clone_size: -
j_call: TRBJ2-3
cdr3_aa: CASSPGLAGPDTQYF

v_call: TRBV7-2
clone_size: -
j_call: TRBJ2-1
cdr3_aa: CASSPEASNEQFF

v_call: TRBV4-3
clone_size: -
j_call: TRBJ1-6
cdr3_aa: CASSQGTTESNSPLHF

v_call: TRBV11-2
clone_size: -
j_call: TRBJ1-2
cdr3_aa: CASSPDTPNYGYTF

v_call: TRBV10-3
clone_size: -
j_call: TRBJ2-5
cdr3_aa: CAISVSLAGGGVEETQYF

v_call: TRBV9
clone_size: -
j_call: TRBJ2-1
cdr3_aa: CASSVVAGEGNEQFF

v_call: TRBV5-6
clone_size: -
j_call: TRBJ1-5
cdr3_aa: CASSLTGGVGQPQHF

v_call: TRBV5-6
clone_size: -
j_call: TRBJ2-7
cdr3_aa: CASSPSAGQGSYEQYF

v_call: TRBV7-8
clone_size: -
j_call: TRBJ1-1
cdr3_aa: CASSLDAGDTEAFF

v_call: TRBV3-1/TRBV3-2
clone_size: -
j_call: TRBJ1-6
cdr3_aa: CASSQDQTKKGPLHF

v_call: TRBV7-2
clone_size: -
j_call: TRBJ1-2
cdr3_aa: CASSLGPDSNYGYTF

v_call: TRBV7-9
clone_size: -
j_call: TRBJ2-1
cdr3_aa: CASSLLVRSNEQFF

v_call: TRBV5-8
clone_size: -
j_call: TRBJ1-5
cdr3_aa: CASSPWTGSNQPQHF